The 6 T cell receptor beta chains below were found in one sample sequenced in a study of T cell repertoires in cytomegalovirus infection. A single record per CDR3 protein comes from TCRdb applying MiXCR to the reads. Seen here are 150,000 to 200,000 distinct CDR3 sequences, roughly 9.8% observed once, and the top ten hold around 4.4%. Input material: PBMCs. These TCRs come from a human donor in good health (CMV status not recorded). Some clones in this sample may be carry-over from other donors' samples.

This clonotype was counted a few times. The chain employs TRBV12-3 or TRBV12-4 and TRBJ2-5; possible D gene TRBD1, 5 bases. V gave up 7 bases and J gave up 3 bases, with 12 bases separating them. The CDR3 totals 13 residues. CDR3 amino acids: CASKSDSKETQYF. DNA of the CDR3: TGTGCCAGCAAGTCCGACAGCAAAGAGACCCAGTACTTC.

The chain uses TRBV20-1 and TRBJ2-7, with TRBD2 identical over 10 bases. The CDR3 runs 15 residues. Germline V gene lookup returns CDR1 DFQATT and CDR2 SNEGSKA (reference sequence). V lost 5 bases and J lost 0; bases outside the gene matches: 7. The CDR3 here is CSAYTLAGVSYEQYF. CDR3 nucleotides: TGCAGTGCTTACACGCTAGCGGGAGTCTCCTACGAGCAGTACTTC.

CDR3 region: CASSLTKPDTQYF. CDR3 in DNA: TGTGCCAGCAGCTTAACTAAGCCGGATACGCAGTATTTT. V gene TRBV7-3 combines with J gene TRBJ2-3; D call uncertain. The CDR3 has 13 residues. Trimming stripped 0 bases from V and 6 bases from J, with 7 bases between. The germline V gene encodes CDR1 SGHTA and CDR2 FQGTGA.

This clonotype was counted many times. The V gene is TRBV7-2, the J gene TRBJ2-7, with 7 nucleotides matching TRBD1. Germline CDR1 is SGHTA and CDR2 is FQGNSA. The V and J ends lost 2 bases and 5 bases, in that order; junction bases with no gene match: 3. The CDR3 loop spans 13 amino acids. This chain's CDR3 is CASSLTGTDEQYF. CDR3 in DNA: TGTGCCAGCAGCTTAACCGGGACAGACGAGCAGTACTTC.

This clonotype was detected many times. CDR3 region: CASSRGTSGVRNEQFF. CDR3 in DNA: TGTGCCAGCAGTCGCGGGACTAGCGGTGTTCGGAATGAGCAGTTCTTC. The V gene is TRBV6-2 or TRBV6-3, the J gene TRBJ2-1, with 11 positions matching TRBD2. This CDR3 comprises 16 residues. Unmatched junction bases numbered 10, after V lost 5 bases and J lost 7 bases. Germline CDR1 is MNHEY and CDR2 is SVGEGT.

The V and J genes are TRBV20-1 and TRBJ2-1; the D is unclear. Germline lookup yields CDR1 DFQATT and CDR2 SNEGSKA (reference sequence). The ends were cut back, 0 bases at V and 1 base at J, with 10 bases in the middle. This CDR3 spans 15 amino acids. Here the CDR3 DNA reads TGCAGTGCTAGAGATCCCAGGAGATCCTACAATGAGCAGTTCTTC. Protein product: CSARDPRRSYNEQFF.